What follows describes a single TCR beta chain. Deletions cut 6 bases from V and 0 bases from J, with 4 bases between. Per germline, CDR1 MNHNY and CDR2 SVGAGI (reference sequence). The CDR3 is 12 residues long. This record comes from a study of shared clonotypes between healthy human individuals. Libraries were prepared by immunoSEQ multiplex PCR; TCRdb keeps only in-frame clonotypes and omits some of them. The profile shows around 1.5 million clones, around 98% of them singletons. The V and J genes are TRBV6-6 and TRBJ2-3; no definite D call. Sequencing used naive CD4+ T cells sorted from blood. Specified subset: CD45RA+ positively selected. The clonotype originates from a man aged 25-45 years in good health. The CDR3 here is CASSSSTDTQYF. In DNA form, the CDR3 reads TGTGCCAGCAGCTCTAGCACAGATACGCAGTATTTT.